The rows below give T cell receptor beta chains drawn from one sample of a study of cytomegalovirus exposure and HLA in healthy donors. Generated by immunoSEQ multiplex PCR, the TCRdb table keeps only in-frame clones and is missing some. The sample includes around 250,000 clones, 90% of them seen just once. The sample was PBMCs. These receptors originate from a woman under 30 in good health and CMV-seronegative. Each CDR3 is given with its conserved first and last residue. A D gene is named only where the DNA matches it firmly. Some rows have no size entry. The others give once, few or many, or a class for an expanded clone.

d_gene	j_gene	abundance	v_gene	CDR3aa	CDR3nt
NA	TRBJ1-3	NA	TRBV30	CAWTRTAGNTIYF	TGTGCCTGGACAAGGACAGCCGGAAACACCATATATTTT
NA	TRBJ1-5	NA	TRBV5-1	CASSLRGGEQPQHF	TGCGCCAGCAGCTTAAGGGGAGGGGAACAGCCCCAGCATTTT
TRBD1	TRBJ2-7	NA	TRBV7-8	CASSSGTGVHSYF	TGTGCCAGCAGCTCCGGGACAGGGGTTCATTCGTACTTC
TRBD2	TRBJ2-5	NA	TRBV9	CASSVGTSGGTQETQYF	TGTGCCAGCAGCGTAGGGACTAGCGGGGGGACCCAAGAGACCCAGTACTTC
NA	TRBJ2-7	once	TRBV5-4	CASSRTNREQYF	TGTGCCAGCAGCAGAACCAACAGGGAGCAGTACTTC
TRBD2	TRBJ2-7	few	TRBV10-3	CAISPLAEGSIEQYF	TGTGCCATCAGTCCACTAGCGGAGGGTTCGATCGAGCAGTACTTC
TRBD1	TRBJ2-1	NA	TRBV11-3	CASSLGGAGQGLDEQFF	TGTGCCAGCAGCTTAGGAGGAGCGGGACAGGGGTTGGATGAGCAGTTCTTC
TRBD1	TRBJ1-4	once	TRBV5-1	CASSSGQGREKLFF	TGCGCCAGCAGCTCCGGACAGGGGCGTGAAAAACTGTTTTTT
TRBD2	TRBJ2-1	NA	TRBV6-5	CASSYSTGLAKFF	TGTGCCAGCAGTTACTCGACGGGACTAGCCAAGTTCTTC
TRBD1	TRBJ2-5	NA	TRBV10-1	CASSESGTGEETQYF	TGCGCCAGCAGTGAGTCGGGGACAGGGGAAGAGACCCAGTACTTC
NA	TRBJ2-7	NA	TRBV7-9	CASSLYGRGNSYEQYF	TGTGCCAGCAGCTTATATGGCAGGGGTAACTCCTACGAGCAGTACTTC
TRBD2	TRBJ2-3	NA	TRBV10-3	CAISESATSGGTDTQYF	TGTGCCATCAGTGAATCGGCGACTAGCGGGGGCACAGATACGCAGTATTTT
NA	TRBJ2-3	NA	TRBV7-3	CASSLTFSGYYNTDTQYF	TGTGCCAGCAGCTTAACGTTTAGTGGCTACTACAACACAGATACGCAGTATTTT
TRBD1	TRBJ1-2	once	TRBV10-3	CAISPDRAIYGYTF	TGTGCCATCAGTCCGGACAGGGCGATCTATGGCTACACCTTC
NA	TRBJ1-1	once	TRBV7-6	CASRPDLGGTEAFF	TGTGCCAGCAGGCCGGACCTGGGGGGCACTGAAGCTTTCTTT
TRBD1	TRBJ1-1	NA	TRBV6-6	CASSLGTGNMNTEAFF	TGTGCCAGCAGTTTAGGGACAGGGAACATGAACACTGAAGCTTTCTTT
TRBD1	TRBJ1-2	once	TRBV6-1	CASSEGGSLGGYTF	TGTGCCAGCTCGGAAGGGGGCTCCCTCGGTGGCTACACCTTC
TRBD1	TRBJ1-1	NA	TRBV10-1	CASSEGTGEAFF	TGCGCCAGCAGTGAGGGGACAGGTGAAGCTTTCTTT
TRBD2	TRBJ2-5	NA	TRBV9	CASSVEVAGGMETQYF	TGTGCCAGCAGCGTAGAGGTAGCGGGGGGGATGGAGACCCAGTACTTC
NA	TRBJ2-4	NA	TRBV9	CASSPPGAKNIQYF	TGTGCCAGCAGCCCCCCCGGGGCCAAAAACATTCAGTACTTC
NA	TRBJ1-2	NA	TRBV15	CATSRDTSGFYGYTF	TGTGCCACCAGCAGAGATACCTCAGGTTTCTATGGCTACACCTTC
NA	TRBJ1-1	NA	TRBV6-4	CASSPGLPGVTEAFF	TGTGCCAGCTCCCCGGGTCTCCCCGGGGTCACTGAAGCTTTCTTT
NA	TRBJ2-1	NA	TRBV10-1	CASSESVARSSYNEQFF	TGCGCCAGCAGTGAGTCTGTCGCGCGGAGCTCCTACAATGAGCAGTTCTTC
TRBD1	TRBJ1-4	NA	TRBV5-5	CASSLGGEGEKLFF	TGTGCCAGCAGCTTAGGGGGCGAGGGTGAAAAACTGTTTTTT
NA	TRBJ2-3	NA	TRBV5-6	CASSWGGTDTQYF	TGTGCCAGCAGCTGGGGAGGCACAGATACGCAGTATTTT
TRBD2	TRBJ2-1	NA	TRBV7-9	CASSFGLAGTYNEQFF	TGTGCCAGCAGCTTCGGACTAGCGGGAACCTACAATGAGCAGTTCTTC
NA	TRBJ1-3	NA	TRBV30	CAWSPGGSGNTIYF	TGTGCCTGGAGCCCCGGCGGCTCTGGAAACACCATATATTTT
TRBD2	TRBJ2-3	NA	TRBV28	CASTATSGGRTDTQYF	TGTGCCAGCACCGCGACTAGCGGGGGGCGGACAGATACGCAGTATTTT
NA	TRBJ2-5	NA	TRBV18	CASSPGQDQETQYF	TGTGCCAGCTCACCTGGGCAAGACCAAGAGACCCAGTACTTC
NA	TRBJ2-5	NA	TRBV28	CASRNGGTQETQYF	TGTGCCAGCAGGAACGGGGGGACACAAGAGACCCAGTACTTC
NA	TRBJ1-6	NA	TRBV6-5	CASSRLGGSPLHF	TGTGCCAGCAGTAGGTTGGGGGGTTCACCCCTCCACTTT
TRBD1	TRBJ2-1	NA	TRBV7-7	CASSLGQGARDEQFF	TGTGCTAGCAGCTTGGGACAGGGGGCCCGCGATGAGCAGTTCTTC
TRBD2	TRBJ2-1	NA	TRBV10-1	CASSESTSGGNEQFF	TGCGCCAGCAGTGAGTCGACTAGCGGGGGGAATGAGCAGTTCTTC
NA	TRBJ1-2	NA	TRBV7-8	CASSLAAGVGYGYTF	TGTGCCAGCAGCTTAGCGGCAGGGGTAGGCTATGGCTACACCTTC
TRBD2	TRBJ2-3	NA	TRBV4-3	CASSQEPAGTDTQYF	TGCGCCAGCAGCCAAGAGCCAGCGGGGACAGATACGCAGTATTTT
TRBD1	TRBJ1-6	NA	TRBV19	CASSKGQMNSPLHF	TGTGCCAGTAGTAAGGGACAGATGAATTCACCCCTCCACTTT
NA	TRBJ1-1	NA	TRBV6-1	CASSETGSRDTEAFF	TGTGCCAGCAGTGAAACCGGGAGCAGGGACACTGAAGCTTTCTTT
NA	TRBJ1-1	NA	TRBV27	CASSLNLQGNTEAFF	TGTGCCAGCAGTTTGAATCTACAGGGGAACACTGAAGCTTTCTTT
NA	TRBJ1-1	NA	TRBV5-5	CASSSPFGGAYTEAFF	TGTGCCAGCAGCTCCCCTTTTGGGGGGGCTTACACTGAAGCTTTCTTT
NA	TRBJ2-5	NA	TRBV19	CASSIGGTGLETQYF	TGTGCCAGTAGTATAGGAGGAACAGGGTTGGAGACCCAGTACTTC
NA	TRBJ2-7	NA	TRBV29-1	CSVEVLLGRSYEQYF	TGCAGCGTTGAGGTCCTTTTGGGGAGGTCCTACGAGCAGTACTTC
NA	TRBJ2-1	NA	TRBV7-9	CASSGGGASSYNEQFF	TGTGCCAGCAGTGGCGGGGGCGCCAGCTCCTACAATGAGCAGTTCTTC